The rows below give T cell receptor beta chains drawn from one sample of a study of OX40 agonist ivuxolimab in advanced cancers. The data were produced by immunoSEQ multiplex PCR, yet TCRdb's version contains in-frame clones alone and is incomplete. The table has 60,000 to 75,000 clones, about 90% seen once; the top ten hold roughly 5%. The specimen comprised CD4+ or CD8+ T cells sorted from blood, sampled in a trial of the OX40 agonist ivuxolimab. The receptors were sampled from an adult with an advanced solid tumor such as melanoma, head and neck, liver or kidney cancer. Each CDR3 is given with its conserved first and last residue. The D gene is left open where the match is weak.

d_gene | j_gene | v_gene | CDR3aa
- | TRBJ2-7 | TRBV4-1 | CASSQGPIGEQYF
- | TRBJ1-1 | TRBV5-6 | CASSFPRNTEAFF
- | TRBJ1-1 | TRBV7-2 | CATALVVSNTEAFF
TRBD2 | TRBJ2-7 | TRBV28 | CASSLGLADKGYEQYF
- | TRBJ1-1 | TRBV7-2 | CASSLGQAGFGKAFF
TRBD1 | TRBJ2-1 | TRBV5-4 | CASSYKGTDNEQFF
TRBD2 | TRBJ2-3 | TRBV7-6 | CASSFDLAGGRGTDTQYF
- | TRBJ2-7 | TRBV25-1 | CASSAGTSAFYEQYF
- | TRBJ2-1 | TRBV7-2 | CASSPVAGSSYNEQFF
TRBD1 | TRBJ1-1 | TRBV5-4 | CASSRKQGGITEAFF
- | TRBJ2-3 | TRBV9 | CASSVLGTSTDTQYF
TRBD2 | TRBJ2-1 | TRBV7-3 | CASSLQAGGTYNEQFF
- | TRBJ1-4 | TRBV20-1 | CSARDRFF
TRBD1 | TRBJ2-1 | TRBV5-6 | CASSSRNRGLVNEQFF
TRBD1 | TRBJ2-7 | TRBV27 | CASSIRQGYEQYF
- | TRBJ1-3 | TRBV5-1 | CATSGGRFSGNTIYF
TRBD2 | TRBJ2-5 | TRBV6-5 | CASSPRGARETQYF